What follows are 14 T cell receptor beta chains derived from one specimen sequenced in a study of T cells in Graves' hyperthyroidism and ophthalmopathy (dated by TCRdb to between 2018 and 2021). Preparation of the library involved multiplex PCR. Sequenced using an Illumina HiSeq 2000. TCR beta CDR3 regions were amplified from RNA transcripts. The first round of RT-PCR for the TCR CDR3 was performed with the HTBI primer set and the Qiagen OneStep RT-PCR kit. The public reads were run again by TCRdb, first through fastp at Q25 and then through MiXCR, and only productive beta chains were kept. CDR3 protein duplicates are merged, each entry listing the most common genes and DNA. Across this sample there are 600,000 to 800,000 distinct CDR3 sequences, with 35% seen only once. The top ten clonotypes cover around 29% of the sample. Material: blood. The receptors shown here come from a woman aged 35 to 49 with Graves' hyperthyroidism.

In its sample, this clonotype was seen many times. An end of the junction does not agree with germline; a read error may underlie this. CDR3 loop: CASSFGSGRLSYEQYF. CDR3 DNA: TGTGCCAGCAGCTTCGGGTCGGGGCGACTTTCCTACGAGCAATACTTC. V usage is TRBV7-2 and J usage is TRBJ2-7, with D possibly being TRBD1 or TRBD2 (5 bases each). The CDR3 totals 16 residues. Germline CDR1 is SGHTA and CDR2 is FQGNSA.

This clonotype was recorded a few times. The V and J genes are TRBV10-3 and TRBJ1-5, with a possible D match to TRBD1 (5 bases). Trimming pared 4 bases from V and 1 base from J, leaving 11 bases between. This CDR3 comprises 15 residues. Germline CDR1 reads ENHRY; CDR2 reads SYGVKD. CDR3 in DNA: TGTGCCATCAGTGCCTCCAGGGAGAGCAATCAGCCCCAGCATTTT. It specifies CAISASRESNQPQHF.

This clonotype was seen more than once but under ten times. The J gene is TRBJ1-2, the V gene TRBV9; D ambiguous. Per the germline V gene, CDR1 is SGDLS and CDR2 is YYNGEE. This CDR3 spans 14 amino acids. V lost 0 bases to trimming and J lost 8 bases, with 14 bases between them. The CDR3 is CASSVVTVSKGYTF. The DNA for the CDR3 is TGTGCCAGCAGCGTAGTTACAGTATCTAAAGGCTACACCTTC.

In this sample, this clonotype turned up once. The gene calls are TRBV6-9 and TRBJ2-5; 10 bases are shared with TRBD2. The germline CDR1 and CDR2 sequences are MNHGY and SVAAGI. V dropped 3 bases and J dropped 0; count of bases not matched to a gene: 7. The CDR3 loop spans 17 amino acids. CDR3 residues: CASSYALAGENQETQYF. In nucleotides, the CDR3 is TGTGCCAGCAGTTACGCTCTAGCGGGAGAGAACCAAGAGACCCAGTACTTC.

This clonotype was seen more than once but under ten times. The chain couples TRBV12-3 or TRBV12-4 to TRBJ2-5; D is perhaps TRBD1 (5 bases). Trimming removed 3 bases at V and 5 bases at J, with 19 bases between. There are 16 residues in the CDR3. This CDR3 is CASSFSGISDGETQYF. CDR3 DNA sequence: TGTGCCAGCAGTTTCTCAGGGATCAGCGACGGGGAGACCCAGTACTTC.

This clonotype was seen at least ten times. The genes are TRBV25-1 and TRBJ2-7; 7 nucleotides line up with TRBD2. There are 16 residues in the CDR3. V shed 2 bases, J shed 3 bases, and the junction held 10 bases outside the gene matches. Germline V gene sequence: CDR1 MGHDK, CDR2 SYGVNS. This CDR3 is CASSEVIVGGSYEQYF. The CDR3 bases are TGTGCCAGCAGTGAAGTCATCGTCGGGGGGAGCTACGAGCAGTACTTC.

In the case of this clonotype: A read error may be the cause here, since a much bigger clone is one base away. Here the CDR3 reads CASSDAGDYQPQHF. DNA of the CDR3: TGTGCCAGCAGTGATGCGGGGGACTATCAGCCCCAGCATTTT. The chain has TRBV2 and TRBJ1-5; tentative D call: TRBD1 (5 bases). The CDR3 is 14 residues long. The germline V gene has CDR1 SNHLY and CDR2 FYNNEI. V was pared by 3 bases and J by 5 bases, with 11 bases between.

This clonotype was seen a handful of times. The DNA for the CDR3 is TGCAGTGCCACATCGACGGACACTGAAGCTTTCTTT. This encodes CSATSTDTEAFF. The chain is built from TRBV20-1 and TRBJ1-1; the D is unclear. The CDR3 runs to 12 residues. Germline assignment: CDR1 DFQATT and CDR2 SNEGSKA (reference sequence). V lost 6 bases to trimming and J lost 3 bases, with 11 bases between them.

This clonotype appeared many times. The rearrangement uses TRBV20-1 and TRBJ2-7; TRBD2 might be the D (5 bases). Trimming cost V 2 bases and J 6 bases, with 17 bases left between them. CDR1 and CDR2 (germline): DFQATT, SNEGSKA (reference sequence). This CDR3 is 14 amino acids long. CDR3 DNA sequence: TGCAGTGCTAGAAACGGGCTAGCCTTCCCCGAGCAGTACTTC. Encoded protein: CSARNGLAFPEQYF.

The chain is built from TRBV6-5 and TRBJ2-3; maybe TRBD1 (5 bases). Germline-derived CDR1 and CDR2 are MNHEY and SVGAGI. V lost 10 bases to trimming and J lost 6 bases, with 20 bases between them. The CDR3 runs to 14 residues. CDR3 DNA: TGTGCCATTTCAGATGGTTATGGGGCGGATACGCAGTATTTT. Its protein is CAISDGYGADTQYF.

This clonotype was recorded at least ten times. This chain connects TRBV7-2 to TRBJ1-6; possibly TRBD1 for D (6 bases). Germline CDR1 and CDR2: SGHTA and FQGNSA. The CDR3 totals 13 residues. With 2 bases removed from V and 7 bases from J, the gap between germline ends came to 6 bases. The DNA of the CDR3 is TGTGCCAGCAGCTTACAGGGGAATTCACCCCTCCACTTT. Translating gives CASSLQGNSPLHF.

This clonotype was picked up a small number of times. V and J are TRBV12-3 or TRBV12-4 and TRBJ2-5, with a possible D match to TRBD2 (6 bases). The V and J ends lost 4 bases and 0 bases respectively, with 15 bases between them. The CDR3 is made up of 16 amino acids. DNA for the CDR3: TGTGCCAGCAGTTCTATACTAGCTGAGTACCAAGAGACCCAGTACTTC. The encoded protein is CASSSILAEYQETQYF.

The table lists this clonotype with a few counts. The chain uses TRBV5-6 and TRBJ2-7, with 10 bases fitting TRBD1. This CDR3 is built from 13 residues. CDR1 and CDR2 from the germline V gene are SGHDT and YYEEEE. With V trimmed by 4 bases and J by 9 bases, 7 bases remained unmatched. The CDR3 here is CASSPGQGPGQYF. CDR3 nucleotide sequence: TGTGCCAGCAGCCCGGGACAGGGGCCGGGGCAGTACTTC.

The rearrangement joins TRBV5-8 to TRBJ2-5; D tentatively reads TRBD1 or TRBD2 (5 bases each). Trimming removed 4 bases from V and 4 bases from J, with 14 bases in between. Per the germline V gene, CDR1 is SGHTS and CDR2 is YDEGEE. CDR3 size: 14 residues. The CDR3 here is CASSLGVGGETQYF. The CDR3 DNA is TGTGCCAGCAGCCTCGGGGTTGGGGGAGAGACCCAGTACTTC.